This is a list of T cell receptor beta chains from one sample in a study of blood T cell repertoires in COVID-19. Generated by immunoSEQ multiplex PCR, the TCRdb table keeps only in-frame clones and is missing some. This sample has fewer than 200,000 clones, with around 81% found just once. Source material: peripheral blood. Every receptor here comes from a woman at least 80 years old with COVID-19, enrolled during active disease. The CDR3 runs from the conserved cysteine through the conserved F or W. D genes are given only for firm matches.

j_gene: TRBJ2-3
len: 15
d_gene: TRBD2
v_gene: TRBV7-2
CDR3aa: CASSAAGGRTDTQYF

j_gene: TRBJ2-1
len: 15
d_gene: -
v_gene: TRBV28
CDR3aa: CASWREGLTYNEQFF

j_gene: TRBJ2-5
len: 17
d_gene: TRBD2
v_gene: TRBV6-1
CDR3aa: CASSEGVTSGSQETQYF

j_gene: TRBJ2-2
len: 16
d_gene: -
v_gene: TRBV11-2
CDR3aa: CASSLERGLGNGELFF

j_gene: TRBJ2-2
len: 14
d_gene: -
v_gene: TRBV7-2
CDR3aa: CASSLAGNTGELFF

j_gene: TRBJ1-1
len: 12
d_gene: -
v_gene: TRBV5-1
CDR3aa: CASSSPGWEAFF

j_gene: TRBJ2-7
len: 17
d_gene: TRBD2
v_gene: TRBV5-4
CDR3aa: CASSLASGRAEFYEQYF

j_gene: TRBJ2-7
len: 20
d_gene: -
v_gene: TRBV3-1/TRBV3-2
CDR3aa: CASSLGQGAVITSGTYEQYF

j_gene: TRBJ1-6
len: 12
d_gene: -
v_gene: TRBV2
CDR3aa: CASQVTGSPLHF

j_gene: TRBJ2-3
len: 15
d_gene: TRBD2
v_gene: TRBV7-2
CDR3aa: CASSLVSGGWDTQYF

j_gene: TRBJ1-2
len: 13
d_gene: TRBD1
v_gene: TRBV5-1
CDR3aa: CASSLTGEIGYTF

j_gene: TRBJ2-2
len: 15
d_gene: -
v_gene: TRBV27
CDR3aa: CASSFLLTGGGELFF

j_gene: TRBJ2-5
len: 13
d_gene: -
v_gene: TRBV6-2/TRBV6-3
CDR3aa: CASSYLARGNQYF

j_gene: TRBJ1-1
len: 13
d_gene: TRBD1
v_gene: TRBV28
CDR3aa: CASSLTGGTEAFF

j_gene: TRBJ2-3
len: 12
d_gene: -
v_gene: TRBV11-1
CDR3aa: CASSISGGTQYF

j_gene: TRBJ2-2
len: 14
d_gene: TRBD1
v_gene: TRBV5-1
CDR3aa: CASRAGQDTGELFF

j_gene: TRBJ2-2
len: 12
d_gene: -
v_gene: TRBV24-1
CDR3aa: CATSSGTGELFF

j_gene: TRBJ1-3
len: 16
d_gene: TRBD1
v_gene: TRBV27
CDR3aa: CVSGTMRQGKGNTIYF

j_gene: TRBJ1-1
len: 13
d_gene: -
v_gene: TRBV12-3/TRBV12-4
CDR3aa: CASSFRQAQIAFF

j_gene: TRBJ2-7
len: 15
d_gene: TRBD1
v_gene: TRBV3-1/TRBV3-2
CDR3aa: CASSRMGQGANEQYF

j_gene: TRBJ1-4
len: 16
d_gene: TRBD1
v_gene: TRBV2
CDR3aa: CASAPTRQGDNEKLFF

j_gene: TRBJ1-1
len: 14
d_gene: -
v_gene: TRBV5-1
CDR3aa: CASSTSGSNTEAFF

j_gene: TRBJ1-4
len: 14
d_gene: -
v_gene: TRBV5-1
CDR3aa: CASSLGSSNEKLFF

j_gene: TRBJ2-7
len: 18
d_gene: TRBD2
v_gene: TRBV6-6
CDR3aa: CASSRSSSGRGFSYEQYF

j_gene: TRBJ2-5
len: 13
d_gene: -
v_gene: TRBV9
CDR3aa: CASSVTVQETQYF

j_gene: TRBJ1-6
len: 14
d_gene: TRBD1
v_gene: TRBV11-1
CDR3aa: CASSQGTDNSPLHF

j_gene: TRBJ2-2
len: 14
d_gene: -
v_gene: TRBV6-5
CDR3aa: CASSTGHNTGELFF

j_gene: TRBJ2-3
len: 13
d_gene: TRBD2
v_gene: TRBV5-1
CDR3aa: CASSAGGADTQYF

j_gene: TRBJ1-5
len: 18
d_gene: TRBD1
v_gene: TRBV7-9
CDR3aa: CASSSGQATLPGDQPQHF

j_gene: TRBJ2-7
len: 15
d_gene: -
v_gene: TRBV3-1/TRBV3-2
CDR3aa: CASSQSTQGPYEQYF

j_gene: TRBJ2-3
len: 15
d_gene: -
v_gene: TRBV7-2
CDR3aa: CASSWTLGGTDTQYF

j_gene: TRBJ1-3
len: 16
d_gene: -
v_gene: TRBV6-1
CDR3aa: CASSEWEGLAGNTIYF

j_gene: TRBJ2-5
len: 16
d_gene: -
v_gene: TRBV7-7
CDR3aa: CASSLLGGGLGETQYF

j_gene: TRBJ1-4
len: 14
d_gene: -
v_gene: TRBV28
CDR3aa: CASSTHRSNEKLFF

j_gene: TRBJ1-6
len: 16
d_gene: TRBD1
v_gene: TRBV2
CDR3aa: CASISAPTGYSTPLHF

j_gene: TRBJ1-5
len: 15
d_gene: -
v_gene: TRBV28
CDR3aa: CASSFRGQGNQPQHF

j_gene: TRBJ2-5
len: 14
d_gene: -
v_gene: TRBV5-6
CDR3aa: CASSLGLGVGTQYF

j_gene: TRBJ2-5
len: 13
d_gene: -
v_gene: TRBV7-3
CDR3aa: CASSRSTGETQYF

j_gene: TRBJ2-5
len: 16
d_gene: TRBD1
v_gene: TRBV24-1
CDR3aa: CATSELGGLEKETQYF

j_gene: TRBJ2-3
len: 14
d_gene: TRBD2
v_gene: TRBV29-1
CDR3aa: CSARTSGNTDTQYF

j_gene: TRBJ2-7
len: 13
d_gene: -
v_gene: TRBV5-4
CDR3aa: CASSFGGQYEQYF

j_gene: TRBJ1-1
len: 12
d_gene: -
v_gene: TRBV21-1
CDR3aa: CAPAGVLTEAFF

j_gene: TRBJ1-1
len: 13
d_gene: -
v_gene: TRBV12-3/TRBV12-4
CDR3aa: CASSYSSNTEAFF

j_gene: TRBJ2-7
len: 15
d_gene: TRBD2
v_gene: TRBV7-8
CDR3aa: CASSLGLAGVHEQYF

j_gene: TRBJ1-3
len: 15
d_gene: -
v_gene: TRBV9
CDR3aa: CASSVATGQGNTIYF

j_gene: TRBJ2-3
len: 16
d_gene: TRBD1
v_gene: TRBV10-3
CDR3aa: CAISEKGQAITDTQYF

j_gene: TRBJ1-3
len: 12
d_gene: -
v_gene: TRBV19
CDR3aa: CASGTDRNTIYF

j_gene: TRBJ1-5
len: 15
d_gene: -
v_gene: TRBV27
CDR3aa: CASSPGSRIDQPQHF

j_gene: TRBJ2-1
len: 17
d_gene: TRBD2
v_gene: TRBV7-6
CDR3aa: CASSLGSPSGNYNEQFF

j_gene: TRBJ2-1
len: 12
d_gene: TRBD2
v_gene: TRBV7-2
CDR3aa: CASAPPGTKQFF

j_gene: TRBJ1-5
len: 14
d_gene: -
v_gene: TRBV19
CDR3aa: CASSTQQGVQPQHF

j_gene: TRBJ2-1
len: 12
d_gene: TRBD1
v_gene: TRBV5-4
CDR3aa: CASSPTGDRVFF

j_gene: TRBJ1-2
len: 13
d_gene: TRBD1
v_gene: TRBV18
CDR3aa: CASSPDRNYGYTF

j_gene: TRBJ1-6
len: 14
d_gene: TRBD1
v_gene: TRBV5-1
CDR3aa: CASSPGTGNSPLHF